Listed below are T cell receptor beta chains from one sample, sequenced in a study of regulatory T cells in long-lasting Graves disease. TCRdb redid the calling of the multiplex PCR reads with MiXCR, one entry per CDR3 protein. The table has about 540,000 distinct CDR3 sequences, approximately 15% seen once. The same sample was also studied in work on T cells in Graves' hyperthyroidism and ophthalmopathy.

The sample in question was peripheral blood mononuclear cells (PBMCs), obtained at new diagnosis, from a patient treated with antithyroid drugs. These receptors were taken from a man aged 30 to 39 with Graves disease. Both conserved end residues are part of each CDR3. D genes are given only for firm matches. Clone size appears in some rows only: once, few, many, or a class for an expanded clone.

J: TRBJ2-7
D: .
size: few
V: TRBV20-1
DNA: TGCAGTGCTATAGGGGGAGGAAGCGAGCAGTACTTC
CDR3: CSAIGGGSEQYF

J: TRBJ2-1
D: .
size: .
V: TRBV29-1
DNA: TGCAGCGTTAAAGTCTGGCGGCAGAACAATGAGCAGTTCTTC
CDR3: CSVKVWRQNNEQFF

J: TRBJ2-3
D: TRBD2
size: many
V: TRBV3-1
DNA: TGTGCCAGCAGCCAAGCCCTCGGGCTAGCGGGCCACACAGATACGCAGTATTTT
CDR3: CASSQALGLAGHTDTQYF

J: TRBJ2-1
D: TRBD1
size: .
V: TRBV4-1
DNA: TGCGCCAGCAGCCAAACAGGGGCGAGGGATGAGCAGTTCTTC
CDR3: CASSQTGARDEQFF

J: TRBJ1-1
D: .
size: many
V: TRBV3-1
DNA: TGTGCCAGCAGCCAGGCTACGACAGGAGCTTTCTTT
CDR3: CASSQATTGAFF

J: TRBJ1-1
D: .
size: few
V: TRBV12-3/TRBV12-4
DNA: TGTGCCAGCAGGGGGGGGGTGGGGAACACTGAAGCTTTCTTT
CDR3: CASRGGVGNTEAFF

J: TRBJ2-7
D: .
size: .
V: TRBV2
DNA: TGTGCCAGCAGTGAAGTCGTGGGGGTAAACGAGCAGTACTTC
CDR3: CASSEVVGVNEQYF

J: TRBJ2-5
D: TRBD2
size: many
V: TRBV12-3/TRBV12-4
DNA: TGTGCCAGCAGTCCAGTCGGGGGGAGGGAGACCCAGTACTTC
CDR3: CASSPVGGRETQYF

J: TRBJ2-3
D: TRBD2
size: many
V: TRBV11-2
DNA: TGTGCCAGCAGCCGGACTAGCGGGAGCTCGACAGATACGCAGTATTTT
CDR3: CASSRTSGSSTDTQYF

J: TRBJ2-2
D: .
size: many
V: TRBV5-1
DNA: TGCGCCAGCAGCTTGGAGGGGACGAACCGGGAGCTGTTTTTT
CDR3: CASSLEGTNRELFF

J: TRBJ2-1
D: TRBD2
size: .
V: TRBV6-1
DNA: TGTGCCGCCGCTCCGGGACTAGCCTACAATGAGCAGTTCTTC
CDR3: CAAAPGLAYNEQFF

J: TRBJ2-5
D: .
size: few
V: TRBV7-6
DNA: TGTGCCAGCAGCTCTCGGACAGTACAAGAGACCCAGTACTTC
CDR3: CASSSRTVQETQYF

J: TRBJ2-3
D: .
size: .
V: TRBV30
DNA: TGTGCCTGGAGCAGGGGGAGGACAGATACGCAGTATTTT
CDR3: CAWSRGRTDTQYF

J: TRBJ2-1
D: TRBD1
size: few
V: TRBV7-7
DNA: TGTGCTAGCAGTCCTCTGTCCGGGACAGGGGGCAATGAGCAGTTCTTC
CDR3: CASSPLSGTGGNEQFF

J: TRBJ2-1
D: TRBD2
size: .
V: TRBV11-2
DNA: TGTGCCAGCAGCTATACCGGGACTAGCTACAATGAGCAGTTCTTC
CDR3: CASSYTGTSYNEQFF

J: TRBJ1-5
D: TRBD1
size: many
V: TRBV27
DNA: TGTGCCAGCAGTTTATTGGGACAGGGAGGAGGGCAGCCCCAGCATTTT
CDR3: CASSLLGQGGGQPQHF

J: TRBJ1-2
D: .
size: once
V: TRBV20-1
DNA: TGCAGTGGCTCGGACACTTCTAACTATGGCTACACCTTC
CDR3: CSGSDTSNYGYTF

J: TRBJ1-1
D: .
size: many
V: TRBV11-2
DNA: TGTGCCAGCAGCTACTATCTGGCTTTCTTT
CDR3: CASSYYLAFF

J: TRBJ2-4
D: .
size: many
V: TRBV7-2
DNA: TGTGCCAGCAGCTTAGTAGGGGGGTTACGGAAAGCCAAAAACATTCAGTACTTC
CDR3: CASSLVGGLRKAKNIQYF

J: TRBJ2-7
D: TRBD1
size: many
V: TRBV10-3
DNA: TGTGCCATCAGGATATCGGGACAGGCCTCCTACGAGCAGTACTTC
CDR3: CAIRISGQASYEQYF

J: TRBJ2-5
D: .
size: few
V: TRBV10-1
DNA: TGCGCCAGCAGTGAGTTGGCTACTCCGGGAGTCGAAGAGACCCAGTACTTC
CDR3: CASSELATPGVEETQYF

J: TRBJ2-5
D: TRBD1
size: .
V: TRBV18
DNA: TGTGCCAGCTCACCACCTTCAGGGGGCTACGAGACCCAGTACTTC
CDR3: CASSPPSGGYETQYF

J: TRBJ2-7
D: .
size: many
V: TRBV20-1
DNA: TGCAGTGCTACGGGACTTGACTACGAGCAGTACTTC
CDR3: CSATGLDYEQYF

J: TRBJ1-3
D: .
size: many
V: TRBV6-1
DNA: TGTGCCAGCATTCGACAGTCGCGCTCTGGAAACACCATATATTTT
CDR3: CASIRQSRSGNTIYF

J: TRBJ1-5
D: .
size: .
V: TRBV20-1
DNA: TGCAGTGCTAGTACGATTCCGGGCAAGAGGGATCAGCCCCAGCATTTT
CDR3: CSASTIPGKRDQPQHF

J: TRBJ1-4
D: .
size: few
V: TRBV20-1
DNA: TGCAGTGCAACCCGGCCCCCCGGAAAACTGTTTTTT
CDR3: CSATRPPGKLFF

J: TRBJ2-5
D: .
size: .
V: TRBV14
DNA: TGTGCCAGCAGCCCATTAGGGGCGGAAAAGGGAGGGACCCAGTACTTC
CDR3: CASSPLGAEKGGTQYF

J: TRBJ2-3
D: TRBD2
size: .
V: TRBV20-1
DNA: TGCAGTGCTAGAGACCTGACTAGCTTATCAGATACGCAGTATTTT
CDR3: CSARDLTSLSDTQYF

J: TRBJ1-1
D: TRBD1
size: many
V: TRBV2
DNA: TGTGCCAGCAGTGAAGATTACGACAGGGGAGCTTTCTTT
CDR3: CASSEDYDRGAFF

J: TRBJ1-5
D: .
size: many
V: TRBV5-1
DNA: TGCGCCAGCAGCTTGGGTAGGGGCCCGGGTCAGCCCCAGCATTTT
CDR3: CASSLGRGPGQPQHF

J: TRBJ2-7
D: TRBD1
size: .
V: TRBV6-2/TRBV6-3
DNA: TGTGCCAGCAGTTACTCCCGGGGACAGAACTACGAGCAGTACTTC
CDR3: CASSYSRGQNYEQYF

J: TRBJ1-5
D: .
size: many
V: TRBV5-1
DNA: TGCGCCAGCAGCCTGGAGGGTGGGCGCAATCAGCCCCAGCATTTT
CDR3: CASSLEGGRNQPQHF

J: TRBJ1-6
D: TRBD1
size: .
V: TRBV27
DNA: TGTGCCAGCAGTACACAGGGGCGGTCCTATAATTCACCCCTCCACTTT
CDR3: CASSTQGRSYNSPLHF

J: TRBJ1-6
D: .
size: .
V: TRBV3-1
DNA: TGTGCCAGCAGCCAGCAGGGTCGGTCACCCCTCCACTTT
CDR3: CASSQQGRSPLHF

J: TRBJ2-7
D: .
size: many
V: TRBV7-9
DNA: TGTGCCAGCAGCTTAGAGGGGACACTTGCGGGCGAGCAGTACTTC
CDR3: CASSLEGTLAGEQYF

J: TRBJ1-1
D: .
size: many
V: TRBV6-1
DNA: TGTGCCAGCAGGCAGGGTTTTAACACTGAAGCTTTCTTT
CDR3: CASRQGFNTEAFF

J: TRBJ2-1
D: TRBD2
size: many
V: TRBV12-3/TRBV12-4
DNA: TGTGCCAGCAGTTCGGGACTAGCCTCCAGCGAGCAGTTCTTC
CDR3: CASSSGLASSEQFF

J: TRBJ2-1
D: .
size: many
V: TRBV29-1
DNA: TGCAGCGTCCAACCCACCCCCCTAGCGACCAATGAGCAGTTCTTC
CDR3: CSVQPTPLATNEQFF

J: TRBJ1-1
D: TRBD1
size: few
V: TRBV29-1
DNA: TGCAGCGTTGAACTTATTTTGGACAGGGAGGTCTTCACTGAAGCTTTCTTT
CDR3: CSVELILDREVFTEAFF

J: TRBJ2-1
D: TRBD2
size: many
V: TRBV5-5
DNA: TGTGCCAGCAGCACGAGGGCTGGAAGCGGGAGGGCCAATGAGCAGTTCTTC
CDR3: CASSTRAGSGRANEQFF

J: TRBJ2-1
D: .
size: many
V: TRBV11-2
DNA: TGTGCCAGCAGCCCCCGAACGGGAGCGTCCTACAATGAGCAGTTCTTC
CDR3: CASSPRTGASYNEQFF

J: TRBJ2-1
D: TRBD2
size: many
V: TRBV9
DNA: TGTGCCAGCAGTATAGCGGGAGCTTCCTACAATGAGCAGTTCTTC
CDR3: CASSIAGASYNEQFF

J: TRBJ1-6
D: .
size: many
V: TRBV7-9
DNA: TGTGCCAGCAGCCCCCGGGACGGTAATTCACCCCTCCACTTT
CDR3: CASSPRDGNSPLHF

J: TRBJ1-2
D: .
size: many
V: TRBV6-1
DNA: TGTGCCAGCAGTGAAGACAGGGTCTACTATGGCTACACCTTC
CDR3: CASSEDRVYYGYTF

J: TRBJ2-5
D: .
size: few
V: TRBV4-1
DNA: TGCGCCAGCAGCCAAGACCCCTACAGAGAGACCCAGTACTTC
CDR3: CASSQDPYRETQYF